This T cell receptor beta chain was retrieved from a study of blood T cell repertoires in COVID-19. Turning to the study itself: COVID-19 samples from acute and convalescent phases originated in the United States, Italy and Spain. The cDNA or gDNA used as material had been derived from T cells, B-cell-depleted T cells, or PBMCs.

Trimming shortened V by 1 base and J by 9 bases, and 12 bases separated the two germline ends. Germline V gives CDR1 SGHAT, CDR2 FQDESV (reference sequence). The CDR3 sequence is 13 residues long. As originally analysed: Quantification of nucleated cells was approximated via reference gene primer amplification. Repertoires were generated with immunoSEQ multiplex PCR, while TCRdb's copy carries only in-frame clones and drops some. V, J and clone size are taken as reported in that table, and D and trimming were inferred from the DNA itself. The sample yields 35,000 to 50,000 clones, about nine tenths seen once.

The TCR comes from a woman younger than 45 in a cohort sampled during active COVID-19. This chain connects TRBV11-1 to TRBJ2-5, with D uncertain. Sequencing input: peripheral blood. CDR3: CASSLGPRPAQYF. The DNA for the CDR3 is TGTGCCAGCAGCTTAGGGCCCCGTCCAGCCCAGTACTTC.